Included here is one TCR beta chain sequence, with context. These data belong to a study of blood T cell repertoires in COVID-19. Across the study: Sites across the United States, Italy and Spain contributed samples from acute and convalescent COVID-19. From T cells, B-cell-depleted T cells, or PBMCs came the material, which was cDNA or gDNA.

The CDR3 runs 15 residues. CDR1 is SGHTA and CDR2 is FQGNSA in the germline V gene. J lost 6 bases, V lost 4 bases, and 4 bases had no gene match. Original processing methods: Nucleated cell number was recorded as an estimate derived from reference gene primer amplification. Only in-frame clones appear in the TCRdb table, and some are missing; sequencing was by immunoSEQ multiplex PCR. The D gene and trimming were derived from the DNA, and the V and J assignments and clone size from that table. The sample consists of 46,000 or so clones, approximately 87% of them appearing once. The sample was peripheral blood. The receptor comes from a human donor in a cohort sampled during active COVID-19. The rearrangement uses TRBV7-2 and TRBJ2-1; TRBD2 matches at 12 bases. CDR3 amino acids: CASSWGLAGSNEQFF. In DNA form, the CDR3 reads TGTGCCAGCAGCTGGGGACTAGCGGGCTCCAATGAGCAGTTCTTC.